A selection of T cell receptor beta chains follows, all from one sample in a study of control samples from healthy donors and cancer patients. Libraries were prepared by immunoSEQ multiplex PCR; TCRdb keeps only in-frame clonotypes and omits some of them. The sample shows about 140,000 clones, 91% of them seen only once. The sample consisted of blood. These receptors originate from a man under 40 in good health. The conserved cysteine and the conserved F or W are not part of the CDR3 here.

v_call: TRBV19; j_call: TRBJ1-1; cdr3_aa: ASSLSGWATEAF
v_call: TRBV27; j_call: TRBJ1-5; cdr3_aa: ASSLGGISGNQPQH
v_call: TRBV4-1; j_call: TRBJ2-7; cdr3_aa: ASSQDSGRQY
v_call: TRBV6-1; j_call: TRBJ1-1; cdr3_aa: ASSESGAGLNTEAF
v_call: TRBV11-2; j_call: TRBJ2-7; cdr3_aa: ASSPRTETYEQY
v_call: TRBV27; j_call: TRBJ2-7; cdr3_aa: ASSSTVSYEQY
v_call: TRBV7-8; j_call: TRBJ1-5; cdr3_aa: ASSLDPGGPQPQH
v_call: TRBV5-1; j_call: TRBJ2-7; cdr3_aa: ASSLDTSGDEQY
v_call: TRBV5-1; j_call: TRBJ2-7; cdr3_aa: ASSPASGGIHSYEQY
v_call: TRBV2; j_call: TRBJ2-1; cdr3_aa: ASSEAGGGAWNEQF
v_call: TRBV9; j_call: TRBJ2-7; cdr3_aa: ASSEGQGAYEQY
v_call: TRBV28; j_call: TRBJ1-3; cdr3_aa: ASGPTYSGNTIY
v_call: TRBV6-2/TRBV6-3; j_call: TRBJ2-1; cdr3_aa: ASSSEHRAPYNEQF
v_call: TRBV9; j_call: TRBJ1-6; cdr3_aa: ASSVALYNSPLH
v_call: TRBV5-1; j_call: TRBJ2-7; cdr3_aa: ASTFNSGNVYEQY
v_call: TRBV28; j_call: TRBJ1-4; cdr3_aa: ASSSRQGSPEKLF
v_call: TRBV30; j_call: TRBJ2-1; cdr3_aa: AWSVFDRPVDEQF
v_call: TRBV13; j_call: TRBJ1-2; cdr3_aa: ASSQRGPFYGYT
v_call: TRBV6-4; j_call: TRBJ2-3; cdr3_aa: ASSLLPGALTDTQY
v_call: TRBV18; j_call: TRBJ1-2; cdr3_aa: ASSPRQGPNYGYT
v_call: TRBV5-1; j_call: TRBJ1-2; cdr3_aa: ASSLDRVEYGYT
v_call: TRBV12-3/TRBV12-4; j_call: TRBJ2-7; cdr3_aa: ASSFAGYEQY
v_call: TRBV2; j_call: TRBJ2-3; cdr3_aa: ASTYGTSVSTDTQY
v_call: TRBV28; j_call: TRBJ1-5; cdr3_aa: ASILGANWGNQPQH
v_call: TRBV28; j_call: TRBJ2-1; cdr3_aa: ASTISFNEQF
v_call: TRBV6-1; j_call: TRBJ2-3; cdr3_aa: ASSEKGKTGADTQY
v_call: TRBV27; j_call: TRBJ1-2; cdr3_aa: ASSLSGSGYGYT
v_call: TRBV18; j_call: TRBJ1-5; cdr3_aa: ASSPLPTGGNQPQH
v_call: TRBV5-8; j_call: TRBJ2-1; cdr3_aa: ASSFSRDRANEQF
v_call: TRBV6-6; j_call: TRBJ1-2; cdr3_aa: ASSSGGYYGYT
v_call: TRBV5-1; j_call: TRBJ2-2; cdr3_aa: ASGYSTGTRAGELF
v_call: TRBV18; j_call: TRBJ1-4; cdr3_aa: ASSPRHGWPTNEKLF
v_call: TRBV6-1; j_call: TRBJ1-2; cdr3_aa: ASSGGRNYGYT